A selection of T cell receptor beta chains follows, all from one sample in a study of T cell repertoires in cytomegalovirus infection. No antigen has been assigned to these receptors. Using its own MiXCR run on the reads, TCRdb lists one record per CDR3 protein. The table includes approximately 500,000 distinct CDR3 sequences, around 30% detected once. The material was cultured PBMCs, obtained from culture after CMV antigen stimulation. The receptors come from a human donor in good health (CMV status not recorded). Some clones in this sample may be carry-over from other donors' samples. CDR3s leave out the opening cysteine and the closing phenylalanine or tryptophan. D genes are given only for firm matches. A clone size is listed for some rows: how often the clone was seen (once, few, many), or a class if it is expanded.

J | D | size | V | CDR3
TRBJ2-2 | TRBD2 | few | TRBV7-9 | ASSKLAGLNTGELF
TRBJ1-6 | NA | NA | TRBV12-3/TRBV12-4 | ASSLGGHDNSPLH
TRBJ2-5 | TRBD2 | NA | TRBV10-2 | ASSEFGLAGVEETQY
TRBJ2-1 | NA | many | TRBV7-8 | ASSLVSPLASSYNEQF
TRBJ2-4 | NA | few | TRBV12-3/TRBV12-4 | ASTSSRKNIQY
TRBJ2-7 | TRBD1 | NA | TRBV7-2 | ASSASGTGGTREQY
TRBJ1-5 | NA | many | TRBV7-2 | ASSLNSRGSQH
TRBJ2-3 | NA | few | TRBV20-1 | SATTTVLSTDTQY
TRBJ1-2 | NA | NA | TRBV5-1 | ASSSTALDGYT
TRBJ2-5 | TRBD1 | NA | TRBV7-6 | ASSSYGGQGGQETQY
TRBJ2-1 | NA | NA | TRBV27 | ASSQRRTDEQF
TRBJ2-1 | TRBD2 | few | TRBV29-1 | SVEAFTSGVYNEQF
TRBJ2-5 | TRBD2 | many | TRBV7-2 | ASSLVAGGRKETQY
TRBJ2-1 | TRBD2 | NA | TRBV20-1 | SVQGTSGRRGDEQF
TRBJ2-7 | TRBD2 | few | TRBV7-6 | ASSPTPSASGGDYEQY
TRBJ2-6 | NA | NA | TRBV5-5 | ASSGATGANVLT
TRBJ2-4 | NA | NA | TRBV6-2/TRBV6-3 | ASSYPFPQRENIQY
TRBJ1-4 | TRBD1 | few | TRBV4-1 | ASSQAGTGREKLF
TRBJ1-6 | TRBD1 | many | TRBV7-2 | ASSSGTGPHSPLH
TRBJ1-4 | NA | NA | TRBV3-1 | ASSQMGRINEKLF
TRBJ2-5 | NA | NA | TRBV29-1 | SVEEGRELKTQY
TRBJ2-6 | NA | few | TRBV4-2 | ASSQRASGANVLT